These T cell receptor beta chains were read from a single sample in a study of T cells in tumors after PD-1 blockade. Using immunoSEQ multiplex PCR, the repertoire was profiled, and TCRdb retains in-frame clones only, with some absent. The data hold under 40,000 clones, with approximately 70% observed a single time. The specimen comprised PBMCs, sampled after anti-PD-1 treatment. These receptors were collected from a human donor with basal cell carcinoma. CDR3s include the opening cysteine and the closing phenylalanine or tryptophan. The D gene is left open where the match is weak. Some rows mark clone size as missing; the rest say once, few, many or name a class of expanded clone.

-	TRBV5-6	TRBD1	TRBJ1-6	TGTGCCAGCAGCTTCGACAGGGGCCCTCCGGGCAATTCACCCCTCCACTTT	CASSFDRGPPGNSPLHF
-	TRBV6-1	TRBD1	TRBJ2-5	TGTGCCAGCAGTGAATTTGTAGGGGGCGAGGAGACCCAGTACTTC	CASSEFVGGEETQYF
-	TRBV10-2	-	TRBJ1-6	TGCGCCAGCAGTGAGCGGGAAAGCTCCTATAATTCACCCCTCCACTTT	CASSERESSYNSPLHF
few	TRBV7-2	-	TRBJ1-5	TGTGCCAGCAGCCCTTCAGGGGTAAGAAGCCATCAGCCCCAGCATTTT	CASSPSGVRSHQPQHF
few	TRBV7-3	-	TRBJ2-7	TGTGCCAGCAGGATCAACGGGGGTTGCGAGCAGTACTTC	CASRINGGCEQYF
-	TRBV7-9	TRBD1	TRBJ2-7	TGTGCCAGCAACACCGGGACAGGGTCCTACGAGCAGTACTTC	CASNTGTGSYEQYF
-	TRBV7-9	-	TRBJ1-2	TGTGCCAGCAGCTTAGAATCTGTCTATGGCTACACCTTC	CASSLESVYGYTF
-	TRBV11-3	-	TRBJ1-5	TGTGCCAGCAGCTCCAATAGTTTTGAGCCCCAGCATTTT	CASSSNSFEPQHF
-	TRBV6-4	-	TRBJ2-1	TGTGCCAGCAGTGACGAGCTCTTGGGTGAGCAGTTCTTC	CASSDELLGEQFF
-	TRBV7-8	-	TRBJ1-6	TGTGCCAGCAGCTTAGATTTAGCGTCACCCCTCCACTTT	CASSLDLASPLHF
-	TRBV24-1	-	TRBJ1-2	TGTGCCACCAGTGATCAGATGGTGTCCTCCTATGGCTACACCTTC	CATSDQMVSSYGYTF
-	TRBV11-3	-	TRBJ1-1	TGTGCCAGCAGCTATGACAACTTGAACACTGAAGCTTTCTTT	CASSYDNLNTEAFF
-	TRBV6-5	TRBD1	TRBJ1-2	TGTGCCAGCAGACCTACAGGGGGCGTCTATGGCTACACCTTC	CASRPTGGVYGYTF
-	TRBV5-4	-	TRBJ1-3	TGTGCCAGCAGCTTGGGGGGAGGACAGTCCTCTGGAAACACCATATATTTT	CASSLGGGQSSGNTIYF
-	TRBV9	TRBD1	TRBJ1-1	TGTGCCAGCAGCAGGACAGGGAACACTGAAGCTTTCTTT	CASSRTGNTEAFF
-	TRBV7-3	TRBD2	TRBJ2-3	TGTGCCAGCAGCTCCGAAGGAGCGGGGGGGGAGACGCAGTATTTT	CASSSEGAGGETQYF
-	TRBV2	TRBD2	TRBJ2-1	TGTGCCAGCAGGGACACCTCTAGCGGGCCTCAGTTCTTC	CASRDTSSGPQFF
-	TRBV4-1	TRBD2	TRBJ2-1	TGCGCCAGCAGCCAATCTAGCGGGAGGGCCGTTGAGCAGTTCTTC	CASSQSSGRAVEQFF
few	TRBV12-3/TRBV12-4	-	TRBJ1-1	TGTGCCAGCACCCCCACCTTGAACACTGAAGCTTTCTTT	CASTPTLNTEAFF
once	TRBV3-1/TRBV3-2	TRBD2	TRBJ2-5	TGTGCCAGCAGTCCGGGACTAGCGGGAGGGCCAGGGGAGACCCAGTACTTC	CASSPGLAGGPGETQYF
-	TRBV5-4	-	TRBJ1-6	TGTGCCAGCAGCTTGAAGGGGAATTCACCCCTCCACTTT	CASSLKGNSPLHF